The text below deals with one T cell receptor (beta chain). As handled by the study authors: Reference gene primer amplification yielded estimated nucleated cell counts. The method was immunoSEQ multiplex PCR; TCRdb's version includes in-frame clones alone and lacks a portion of them. Clone size and the V and J calls come from that table; the DNA yielded D and trimming. The repertoire holds hundreds of thousands of clones, with 86% as singletons. V was pared by 5 bases and J by 8 bases, with 6 bases between. This CDR3 is built from 10 residues. This sample is drawn from a study of blood T cell repertoires in COVID-19. Overall study: The origin of the acute and convalescent COVID-19 samples was the United States, Italy and Spain.

Cohorts were assigned according to the clinical history that participants reported. Among Cohort 3 donors, those recovered had two negative PCRs, clearance, or symptom resolution. The sequenced sample was PBMCs or T cells enriched from blood (not recorded which). The clonotype originates from a woman in her fifties or sixties who had recovered from COVID-19. The chain couples TRBV12-3 or TRBV12-4 to TRBJ1-1; D might be TRBD1 (5 bases). The CDR3 bases are TGTGCCAGCAGTCGACAGGAAGCTTTCTTT. It codes for CASSRQEAFF.